What follows is one TCR beta chain and its context. The antigen remains undetermined. Each CDR3 protein gets one entry after TCRdb re-called the reads with MiXCR. In the table there are around 100,000 distinct CDR3 sequences, around 9.1% of which are singletons. V was trimmed by 4 bases and J by 6 bases, leaving 13 bases between them. The CDR3 totals 13 residues. Per germline, CDR1 SQVTM and CDR2 ANQGSEA. The source of the sample is a study of T cell repertoires in cytomegalovirus infection. Study-level information: Both CMV infection and a matching HLA type were indicated by public TCR beta signatures.

Regarding the study as a whole: The ex vivo response was dominated by HLA-C-restricted CMV-specific TCR beta clonotypes. Summed public TCR beta family frequency identified CMV carriers bearing the relevant HLA.

Input material: PBMCs, sequenced either directly or after in vitro stimulation (not recorded which). The TCR originated in a human donor in good health (CMV status not recorded). Some clones in this sample may be carry-over from other donors' samples. This rearrangement joins TRBV29-1 to TRBJ2-1; D is perhaps TRBD1 (5 bases). The CDR3 loop reads CSVGGLRGNEQFF. The CDR3 DNA is TGCAGCGTTGGTGGGCTTAGGGGCAATGAGCAGTTCTTC.